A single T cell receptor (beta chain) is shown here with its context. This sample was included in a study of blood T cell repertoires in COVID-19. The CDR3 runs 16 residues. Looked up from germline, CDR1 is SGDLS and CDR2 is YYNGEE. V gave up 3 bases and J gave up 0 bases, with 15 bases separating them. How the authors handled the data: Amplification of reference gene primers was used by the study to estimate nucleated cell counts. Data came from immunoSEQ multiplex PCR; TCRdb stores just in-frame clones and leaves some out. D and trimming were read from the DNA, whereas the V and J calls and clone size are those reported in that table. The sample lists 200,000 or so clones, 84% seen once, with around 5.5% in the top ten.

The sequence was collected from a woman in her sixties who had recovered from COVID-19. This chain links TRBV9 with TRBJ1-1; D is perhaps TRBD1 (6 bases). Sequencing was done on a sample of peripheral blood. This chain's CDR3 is CASSDPSGQLNTEAFF. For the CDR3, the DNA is TGTGCCAGCAGCGATCCTTCCGGACAGTTGAACACTGAAGCTTTCTTT.